The 28 T cell receptor beta chains presented below share a single source sample, sequenced in a study of blood T cell repertoires in COVID-19 (TCRdb year 2020). To prepare the library, the immunoSEQ multiplex PCR assay was applied. Held by TCRdb, this immuneACCESS table contains in-frame sequences only and omits some clones. Under half of the omission traces to an unresolved V gene where checked; the cause of the rest is unknown. The sample has just over 60,000 clones on record, 70% to 85% of them singletons. Of the sample, 20% is held by the ten largest clones. Specimen: peripheral blood. The origin of the receptors is an elderly woman with active or convalescent COVID-19.

The chain has TRBV5-1 and TRBJ1-1, with D hard to call. Looked up from germline, CDR1 is SGHRS and CDR2 is YFSETQ. Deletions cut 0 bases from V and 0 bases from J, with 9 bases between. The CDR3 spans 15 residues. CDR3 nucleotides: TGCGCCAGCAGCTTGGGAGCAGGTATGAACACTGAAGCTTTCTTT. Encoded protein: CASSLGAGMNTEAFF.

The chain links TRBV14 to TRBJ1-6; D not certain. The CDR3 has 13 residues. Germline CDR1 is SGHDN and CDR2 is FVKESK. V dropped 4 bases and J dropped 8 bases, with 9 bases sitting between them. The CDR3 reads CASSLQTYSPLHF. CDR3 nucleotides: TGTGCCAGCAGCCTACAGACCTATTCACCCCTCCACTTT.

The chain couples TRBV5-6 to TRBJ2-1; 7 bases align to TRBD2. In germline, CDR1 is SGHDT, CDR2 YYEEEE. V lost 4 bases to trimming and J lost 3 bases; unmatched junction nucleotides: 10. CDR3 length equals 16 residues. The CDR3 is CASSHYVSGDYNEQFF. Here the CDR3 DNA reads TGTGCCAGCAGCCATTACGTCAGCGGGGACTACAATGAGCAGTTCTTC.

The gene calls are TRBV6-5 and TRBJ1-1, with D possibly matching TRBD1 (5 bases). The CDR3 covers 15 residues. Germline V gives CDR1 MNHEY, CDR2 SVGAGI. The germline V and J ends were trimmed by 0 bases and 5 bases, with 13 bases remaining between them. Written as DNA, the CDR3 is TGTGCCAGCAGTTACTCGAACCAGGGAGGAACTGAAGCTTTCTTT. Amino acid sequence: CASSYSNQGGTEAFF.

The V call is TRBV2, the J call TRBJ1-5; 11 nucleotides align to TRBD1. Germline CDR1 reads SNHLY; CDR2 reads FYNNEI. The CDR3 has 14 amino acids. The V gene end was trimmed by 11 bases and the J gene end by 7 bases; junction bases not matched to a gene: 10. The CDR3 here is CACSPGQGGQPQHF. The CDR3, as DNA: TGTGCCTGCTCGCCGGGACAGGGGGGACAGCCCCAGCATTTT.

The chain is built from TRBV5-1 and TRBJ2-3, with D perhaps TRBD1 (6 bases). From germline, CDR1 is SGHRS and CDR2 YFSETQ. The CDR3 has 14 residues. Trimming left V 3 bases short and J 2 bases short, with 10 bases between. CDR3 DNA: TGCGCCAGCAGCTACGGACAGAACACAGATACGCAGTATTTT. This translates into CASSYGQNTDTQYF.

The V and J genes are TRBV2 and TRBJ1-2; D gene unclear. Trimming removed 7 bases at V and 14 bases at J, with 20 bases between. Germline values: CDR1 SNHLY, CDR2 FYNNEI. This CDR3 region has 12 residues. CDR3 protein: CASKGDSLARTF. In DNA, the CDR3 is TGTGCCAGCAAAGGAGACTCCCTCGCGCGGACCTTC.

The chain links TRBV5-1 to TRBJ1-3; 9 bases match TRBD1. The V gene's germline CDR1 is SGHRS and CDR2 YFSETQ. The J segment lost 0 bases and the V segment lost 4 bases, leaving 5 bases of the junction unmatched. The length of the CDR3 is 16 residues. CDR3 sequence: CASSPGTGSSGNTIYF. As DNA, the CDR3 is TGCGCCAGCAGCCCAGGGACAGGGAGCTCTGGAAACACCATATATTTT.

The V gene is TRBV5-1, the J gene TRBJ2-2; possible D gene TRBD1, 6 bases. Trimming took off 5 bases at V and 5 bases at J, with 13 bases between the two ends. This CDR3 comprises 14 residues. The germline V gene has CDR1 SGHRS and CDR2 YFSETQ. CDR3 in amino acids: CASSANQGTGELFF. CDR3 coding DNA: TGCGCCAGCAGTGCAAACCAGGGGACCGGGGAGCTGTTTTTT.

In its sample, this clone was seen once. CDR3 residues: CASAPSGGIDTQYF. The CDR3 coding sequence is TGTGCCAGTGCCCCTAGCGGGGGGATAGATACGCAGTATTTT. This chain links TRBV19 with TRBJ2-3, with TRBD2 matching 11 bases. After removal of 8 bases from V and 5 bases from J, the junction contained 6 bases not matched to a gene. The CDR3 has 14 amino acids. In germline, CDR1 is LNHDA, CDR2 SQIVND (reference sequence). Complete variable domain (other parts from reference TRBV19 and TRBJ2-3): DGGITQSPKYLFRKEGQNVTLSCEQNLNHDAMYWYRQDPGQGLRLIYYSQIVNDFQKGDIAEGYSVSREKKESFPLTVTSAQKNPTAFYLCASAPSGGIDTQYFGPGTRLTVL.

This clone was seen only once. The rearrangement uses TRBV9 and TRBJ2-4; tentatively, D is TRBD2 (6 bases). Germline-derived CDR1 and CDR2 are SGDLS and YYNGEE. This CDR3 comprises 14 residues. V was trimmed by 0 bases and J by 6 bases, leaving 10 bases between them. The CDR3: CASSVVAESNIQYF. In nucleotides, the CDR3 is TGTGCCAGCAGCGTAGTAGCGGAGTCAAACATTCAGTACTTC.

V and J are TRBV3-1 (or the pseudogene TRBV3-2) and TRBJ2-4; weak D call: TRBD2 (5 bases). CDR1 and CDR2 from the germline V gene are LGHDT and YNNKEL (reference sequence). V lost 5 bases to trimming and J lost 16 bases, with 18 bases between them. The CDR3 is 12 amino acids. CDR3 nucleotide sequence: TGTGCCAGCAGCTACGAACGGACTCCCCTTTACTTC. It yields the protein CASSYERTPLYF.

The J gene is TRBJ1-2, the V gene TRBV10-2, with TRBD1 matching 10 bases. With V trimmed by 0 bases and J by 7 bases, 11 bases remained unmatched. The CDR3 sequence is 17 residues long. Germline CDR1 reads WSHSY; CDR2 reads SAAADI. CDR3 sequence: CASSESRQGALIPGYTF. The CDR3 coding sequence is TGCGCCAGCAGTGAGTCGAGACAGGGGGCCTTAATTCCTGGCTACACCTTC.

This chain uses TRBV5-4 with TRBJ2-2; tentatively, D is TRBD1 (5 bases). This CDR3 has 18 residues. V lost 4 bases to trimming and J lost 1 base, with 20 bases between them. CDR1 is SGHNT and CDR2 is YYREEE in the germline V gene (reference sequence). The chain's CDR3 is CASSPMGQALGNTGELFF. The CDR3, as DNA: TGTGCCAGCAGCCCAATGGGGCAGGCCTTAGGGAACACCGGGGAGCTGTTTTTT.

In its sample, this clone was seen once. The chain carries TRBV9 and TRBJ2-1; possible D gene TRBD2, 7 bases. There are 16 residues in the CDR3. Trimming cost V 1 base and J 3 bases, with 14 bases left between them. CDR1 and CDR2 (germline): SGDLS, YYNGEE. The DNA of the CDR3 is TGTGCCAGCAGCGTAACCGAGGGGGGGCACTACAATGAGCAGTTCTTC. As protein: CASSVTEGGHYNEQFF. Full variable domain (missing parts from reference TRBV9 and TRBJ2-1): DSGVTQTPKHLITATGQRVTLRCSPRSGDLSVYWYQQSLDQGLQFLIQYYNGEERAKGNILERFSAQQFPDLHSELNLSSLELGDSALYFCASSVTEGGHYNEQFFGPGTRLTVL.

The chain links TRBV4-2 to TRBJ1-1, with no clear D. In germline, CDR1 is LGHNA, CDR2 YNFKEQ. Deletions cut 1 base from V and 5 bases from J, with 8 bases between. The CDR3 consists of 13 residues. CDR3 sequence (DNA): TGTGCCAGCAGCCAAGTTCCCGGTACTGAAGCTTTCTTT. It specifies CASSQVPGTEAFF.

The chain carries TRBV19 and TRBJ2-7; D perhaps matches TRBD2 (6 bases). The CDR3 is 14 residues long. Germline V gives CDR1 LNHDA, CDR2 SQIVND (reference sequence). V shed 5 bases and J shed 2 bases, with 13 bases lying between them. This CDR3 reads CASSLSAGTYEQYF. The CDR3 nucleotides read TGTGCCAGTAGTCTCTCCGCGGGAACCTACGAGCAGTACTTC.

This clone was observed many times. The chain uses TRBV5-4 and TRBJ1-6; TRBD1 aligns across 8 bases. The CDR3 is made up of 15 amino acids. The germline V gene has CDR1 SGHNT and CDR2 YYREEE (reference sequence). J lost 6 bases, V lost 4 bases, and 6 bases had no gene match. The DNA of the CDR3 is TGTGCCAGCAGCCCCTGGACAGGGTCTAATTCACCCCTCCACTTT. Protein sequence: CASSPWTGSNSPLHF.

This clone has a handful of counts. This sequence joins TRBV6-5 and TRBJ2-7; the match to TRBD1 covers 7 bases. V shed 6 bases, J shed 3 bases, and the junction held 5 bases outside the gene matches. CDR3 length: 13 amino acids. Germline V gene sequence: CDR1 MNHEY, CDR2 SVGAGI. This CDR3 reads CASRNRGRYEQYF. The CDR3 nucleotides read TGTGCCAGCAGAAACAGGGGACGCTACGAGCAGTACTTC.

The chain employs TRBV4-2 and TRBJ2-2; the D gene is possibly TRBD2 (6 bases). CDR1 and CDR2 from the germline V gene are LGHNA and YNFKEQ. V lost 4 bases and J lost 1, with 10 bases in between. CDR3 size: 15 residues. The CDR3 nucleotides read TGTGCCAGCAGCCTACCCGGGGGGAACACCGGGGAGCTGTTTTTT. It translates to CASSLPGGNTGELFF.

The chain employs TRBV4-2 and TRBJ2-7; D is perhaps TRBD1 (5 bases). Germline CDR1 and CDR2: LGHNA and YNFKEQ. The CDR3 is 15 residues long. Trimming stripped 1 base from V and 7 bases from J, with 17 bases between. CDR3 sequence: CASSQGQGEAREQYF. The CDR3 DNA sequence: TGTGCCAGCAGCCAAGGTCAAGGGGAAGCGAGGGAGCAGTACTTC.

The chain employs TRBV19 and TRBJ1-2; the D gene is possibly TRBD1 (6 bases). The CDR3 totals 15 residues. Trimming left V 4 bases short and J 2 bases short, with 14 bases between. Per the germline V gene, CDR1 is LNHDA and CDR2 is SQIVND (reference sequence). The CDR3: CASSTDSLINYGYTF. CDR3 DNA sequence: TGTGCCAGTAGTACGGACAGTCTAATAAACTATGGCTACACCTTC.

This clone was found once. The chain has TRBV15 and TRBJ1-5; D not certain. The CDR3 loop spans 14 amino acids. Germline V gene sequence: CDR1 LNHNV, CDR2 YYDKDF (reference sequence). V was pared by 3 bases and J by 6 bases, with 12 bases between. CDR3 protein: CATSRRQFSQPQHF. The DNA of the CDR3 is TGTGCCACCAGCAGGCGTCAATTTTCTCAGCCCCAGCATTTT.

V is TRBV29-1 and J is TRBJ2-7; 9 bases align to TRBD2. Per germline, CDR1 SQVTM and CDR2 ANQGSEA. V shed 5 bases and J 1 base; nucleotides not matched to a gene: 3. CDR3 size: 13 residues. CDR3 amino acids: CSVSTSGSYEQYF. CDR3 DNA: TGCAGCGTTTCAACTAGCGGGTCCTACGAGCAGTACTTC.

The rearrangement joins TRBV5-1 to TRBJ1-1; no clear D gene. From germline, CDR1 is SGHRS and CDR2 YFSETQ. V gave up 0 bases and J gave up 5 bases, with 11 bases separating them. The CDR3 totals 14 residues. The CDR3 DNA is TGCGCCAGCAGCTTGGAATCGGGGAGGACTGAAGCTTTCTTT. It is translated as CASSLESGRTEAFF.

The rearrangement uses TRBV23-1 and TRBJ1-4; 7 bases are shared with TRBD1. TRBV23-1 belongs to the ORF category, with a function that is uncertain. Trimming at V came to 8 bases and at J to 7 bases, leaving 4 bases not matched to a gene. The CDR3 is 12 residues long. The CDR3 DNA is TGCGCCAGCCGCCGGGACAGTGAAAAACTGTTTTTT. This codes for CASRRDSEKLFF.

The chain recombines TRBV2 with TRBJ2-2; D perhaps matches TRBD2 (7 bases). This CDR3 comprises 14 residues. CDR1 SNHLY and CDR2 FYNNEI come from the germline V gene. V was pared by 7 bases and J by 7 bases, with 16 bases between. CDR3 amino acids: CASTSGTIVGELFF. As DNA, the CDR3 is TGTGCCAGCACCAGCGGGACAATCGTCGGGGAGCTGTTTTTT.

The V call is TRBV3-1 (or the pseudogene TRBV3-2), the J call TRBJ2-1, with 8 bases fitting TRBD2. The CDR3 length is 13 residues. The germline CDR1 and CDR2 sequences are LGHDT and YNNKEL (reference sequence). J was trimmed by 12 bases and V by 2 bases; bases with no gene match: 6. The CDR3 DNA reads as TGTGCCAGCAGCCAATTATTAGCGGGGTTGCAGTTCTTC. This translates into CASSQLLAGLQFF.